The entry that follows covers one T cell receptor (beta chain) sequence. In its sample, this clonotype was seen many times. The target of this receptor is not known. No per-base quality is available; no much larger clone lies one base away. The treatment or condition label here, explained by the study, means: live attenuated yellow fever vaccine strain. A standard Ficoll-Paque protocol was used to isolate PBMCs from peripheral blood. CD4 and CD8 T-cell fractions were isolated with Dynabeads CD4 and CD8 positive selection kits. TriZol was used to extract RNA from bulk PBMCs, CD4 and CD8 fractions, and dextramer-positive and dextramer-negative fractions. Synthesis of TCR cDNA relied on 5'RACE template switching, a step that introduced a universal primer site along with unique molecular identifiers. cDNA synthesis was primed from both the TCR alpha and TCR beta constant segments. Two PCR steps were used to amplify libraries, with sample barcodes and sequencing adapters being added in the second step. Sequencing of libraries was done on Illumina HiSeq 2500 (2x100 bp) or NovaSeq (2x150 bp). On the study's bioinformatics: Demultiplexing of reads and collapsing into UMI consensus sequences were performed with MIGEC, and V(D)J alignment was carried out with MiXCR. Vaccine-responding clonotypes were identified with edgeR using replicate PBMC samples, with FDR below 0.01 and a log2 fold change above 5 up to day 15 being required. Bulk clonotypes were assigned CD4 or CD8 identity according to which sequenced CD4 or CD8 repertoire held them at higher abundance. TCRdb itself trimmed the public reads at Q25 with fastp, ran MiXCR and retained productive beta chains. Identical CDR3 protein sequences are pooled into one entry, listed with their most common genes and DNA. The V and J calls come from TCRdb's annotation, not from the publication. The sample table records about 140,000 distinct CDR3 sequences; 7.7% of these occur just once. The ten largest account for about 0.73% of the sample.

These data belong to a study of T cells after yellow fever vaccination (dated by TCRdb to between 2017 and 2020). With respect to the entire study: The SMART-Seq v4 Ultra Low Input RNA kit was used to prepare libraries from fractions with low cell numbers. Blood was drawn at multiple timepoints before and after primary and secondary immunization, with bulk PBMC replicates and cell subsets isolated. To follow T-cell clones before and after both primary and booster YFV17D yellow fever vaccination, bulk TCR alpha and beta repertoires underwent longitudinal sequencing. Two healthy male donors made up the cohort, one aged 18 to 30 years and the other aged 30 to 39 years. Study-level results and caveats: Because the study included only a couple of donors, the extent to which the findings can be generalized is limited. Most clones expanded after primary vaccination (about 95% of CD4 and around 88% of CD8) were re-detected after the booster, suggesting that broad memory maintenance occurred. FACS-sorted repertoires could contain abundant contaminating clonotypes from the bulk population, so computational filtering was required. The secondary T-cell response was found to be weaker but faster than the primary response, with a peak reached on day 5 rather than on day 15. A small fraction of clonotypes showed up in both the CD4 and CD8 compartments, probably as a result of convergent recombination.

V loses 0 bases at its end and J loses 3 bases; junction bases beyond the gene matches: 7. CDR3 length: 16 amino acids, cysteine to phenylalanine. The entry retains the CDR3 DNA only, 48 bases that are in frame from base 1. CDR1 and CDR2 (DFQATT, SNEGSKA) derive from the germline V gene (reference sequence). The clonotype was recovered from a young man who received the YFV17D yellow fever vaccine. The starting material was CD4+ T cells sorted from PBMCs, obtained 5 days after the yellow fever booster vaccination. The chain joins TRBV20-1 to TRBJ2-7; TRBD2 matches 11 bases in the middle. For the CDR3, the sequence is CSARDPLAGGHYEQYF. The DNA reads as follows: TGCAGTGCTAGAGATCCCCTAGCGGGAGGCCACTACGAGCAGTACTTC.